This T cell receptor (beta chain) was sequenced for a study of blood T cell repertoires in COVID-19. Profiling relied on immunoSEQ multiplex PCR, and the TCRdb table lists in-frame clones only, not all of them. Of about 15,000 clones in the sample, 89% are singletons; the top ten hold less than 4%. The V segment lost 7 bases and the J segment 0 bases; nucleotides outside the gene matches: 12. The CDR3 is 16 amino acids. In germline, CDR1 is SGHRS, CDR2 YFSETQ. The gene calls are TRBV5-1 and TRBJ1-2; 7 nucleotides match TRBD1. This TCR was recovered from a human donor in a cohort sampled during active COVID-19. Material for sequencing was peripheral blood. As DNA, the CDR3 is TGCGCCAGCGGCGAGGGGGACAGATCTGCTAACTATGGCTACACCTTC. This sequence encodes CASGEGDRSANYGYTF.